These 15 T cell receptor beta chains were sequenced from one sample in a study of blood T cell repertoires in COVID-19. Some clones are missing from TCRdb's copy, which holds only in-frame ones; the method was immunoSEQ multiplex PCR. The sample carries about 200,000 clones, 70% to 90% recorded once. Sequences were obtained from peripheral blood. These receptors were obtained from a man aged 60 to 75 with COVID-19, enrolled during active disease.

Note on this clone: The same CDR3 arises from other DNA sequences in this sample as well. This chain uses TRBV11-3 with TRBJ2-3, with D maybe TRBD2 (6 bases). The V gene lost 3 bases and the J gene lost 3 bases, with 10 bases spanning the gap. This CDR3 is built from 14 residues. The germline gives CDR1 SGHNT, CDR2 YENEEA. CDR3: CASSFSGGTDTQYF. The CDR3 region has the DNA TGTGCCAGCAGCTTCAGTGGAGGGACAGATACGCAGTATTTT.

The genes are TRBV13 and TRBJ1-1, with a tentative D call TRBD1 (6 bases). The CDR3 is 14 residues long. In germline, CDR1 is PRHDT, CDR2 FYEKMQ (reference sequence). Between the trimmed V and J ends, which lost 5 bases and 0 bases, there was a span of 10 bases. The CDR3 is CASSPGQLNTEAFF. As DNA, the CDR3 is TGTGCCAGCAGCCCGGGACAATTGAACACTGAAGCTTTCTTT.

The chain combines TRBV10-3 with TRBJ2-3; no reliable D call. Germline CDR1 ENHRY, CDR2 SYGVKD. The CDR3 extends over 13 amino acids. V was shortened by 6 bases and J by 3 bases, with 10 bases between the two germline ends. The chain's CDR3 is CAIRLRQTDTQYF. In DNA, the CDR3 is TGTGCCATCAGGCTTCGACAAACAGATACGCAGTATTTT.

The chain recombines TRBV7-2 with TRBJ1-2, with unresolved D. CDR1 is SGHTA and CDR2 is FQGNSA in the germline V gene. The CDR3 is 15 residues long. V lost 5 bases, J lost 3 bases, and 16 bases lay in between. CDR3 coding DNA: TGTGCCAGCAGCCAAAAGGGAGGGAACGACTATGGCTACACCTTC. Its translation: CASSQKGGNDYGYTF.

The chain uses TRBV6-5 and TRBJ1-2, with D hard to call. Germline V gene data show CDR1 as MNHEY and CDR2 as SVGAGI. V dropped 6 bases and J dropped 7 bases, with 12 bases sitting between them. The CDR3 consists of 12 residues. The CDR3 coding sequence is TGTGCCAGCAGGACCGGCCCGGGTGGCTACACCTTC. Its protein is CASRTGPGGYTF.

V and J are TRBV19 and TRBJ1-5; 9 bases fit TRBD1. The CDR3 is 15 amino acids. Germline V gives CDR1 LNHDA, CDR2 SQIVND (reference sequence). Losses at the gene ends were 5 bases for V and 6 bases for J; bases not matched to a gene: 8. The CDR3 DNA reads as TGTGCCAGTAGTCCCGGGACAGGGAGTTTTCAGCCCCAGCATTTT. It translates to CASSPGTGSFQPQHF.

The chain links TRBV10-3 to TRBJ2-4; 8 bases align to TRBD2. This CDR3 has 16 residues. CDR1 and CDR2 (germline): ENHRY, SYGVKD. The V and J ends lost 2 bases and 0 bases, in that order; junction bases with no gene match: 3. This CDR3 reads CAISEPGGLAKNIQYF. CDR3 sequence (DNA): TGTGCCATCAGTGAGCCGGGGGGGCTAGCCAAAAACATTCAGTACTTC.

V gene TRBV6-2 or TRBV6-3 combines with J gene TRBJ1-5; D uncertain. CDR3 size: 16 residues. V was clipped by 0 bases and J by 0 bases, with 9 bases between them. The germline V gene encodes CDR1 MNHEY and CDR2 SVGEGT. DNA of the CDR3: TGTGCCAGCAGTTACTCCAACACCAATAGCAATCAGCCCCAGCATTTT. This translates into CASSYSNTNSNQPQHF.

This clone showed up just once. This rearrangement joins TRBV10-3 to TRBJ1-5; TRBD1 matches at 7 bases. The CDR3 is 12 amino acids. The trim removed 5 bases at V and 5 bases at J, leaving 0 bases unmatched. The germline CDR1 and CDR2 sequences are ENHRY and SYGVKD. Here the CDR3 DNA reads TGTGCCATCAGTCAGGGGGATCAGCCCCAGCATTTT. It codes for CAISQGDQPQHF.

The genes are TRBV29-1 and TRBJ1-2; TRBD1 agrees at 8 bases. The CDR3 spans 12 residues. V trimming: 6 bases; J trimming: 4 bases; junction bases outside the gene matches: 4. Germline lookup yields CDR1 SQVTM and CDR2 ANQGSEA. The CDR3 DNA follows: TGCAGCGTCAATCAGGGGGCCTATGGCTACACCTTC. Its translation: CSVNQGAYGYTF. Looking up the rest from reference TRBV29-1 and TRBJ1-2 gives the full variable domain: SAVISQKPSRDICQRGTSLTIQCQVDSQVTMMFWYRQQPGQSLTLIATANQGSEATYESGFVIDKFPISRPNLTFSTLTVSNMSPEDSSIYLCSVNQGAYGYTFGSGTRLTVV.

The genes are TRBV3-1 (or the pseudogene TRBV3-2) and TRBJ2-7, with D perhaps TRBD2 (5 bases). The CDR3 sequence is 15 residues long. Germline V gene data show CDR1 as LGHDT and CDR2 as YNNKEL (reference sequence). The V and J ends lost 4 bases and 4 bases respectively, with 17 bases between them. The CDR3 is CASSPEPDSLYEQYF. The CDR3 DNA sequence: TGTGCCAGCAGCCCTGAGCCGGACTCGCTTTACGAGCAGTACTTC.

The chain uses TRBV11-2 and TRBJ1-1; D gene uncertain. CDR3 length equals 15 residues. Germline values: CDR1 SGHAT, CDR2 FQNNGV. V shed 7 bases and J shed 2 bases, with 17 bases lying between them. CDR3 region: CASTGDLDGNTEAFF. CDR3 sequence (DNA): TGTGCCAGCACCGGAGACCTTGACGGCAACACTGAAGCTTTCTTT.

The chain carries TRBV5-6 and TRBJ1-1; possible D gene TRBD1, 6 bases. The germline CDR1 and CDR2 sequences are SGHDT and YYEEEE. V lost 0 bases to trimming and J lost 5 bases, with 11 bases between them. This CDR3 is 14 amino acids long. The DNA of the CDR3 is TGTGCCAGCAGCTTGGTGGGGAGGGGGACTGAAGCTTTCTTT. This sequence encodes CASSLVGRGTEAFF.

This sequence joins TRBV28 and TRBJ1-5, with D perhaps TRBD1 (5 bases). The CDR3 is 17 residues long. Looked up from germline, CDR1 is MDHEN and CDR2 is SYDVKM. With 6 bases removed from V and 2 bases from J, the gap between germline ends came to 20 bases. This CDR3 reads CASRPQGGAGGNQPQHF. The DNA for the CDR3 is TGTGCCAGCAGACCTCAAGGCGGGGCGGGGGGCAATCAGCCCCAGCATTTT.

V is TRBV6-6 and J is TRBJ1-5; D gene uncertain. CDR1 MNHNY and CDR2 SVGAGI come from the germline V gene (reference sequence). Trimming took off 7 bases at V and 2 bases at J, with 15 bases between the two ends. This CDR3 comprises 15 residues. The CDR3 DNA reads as TGTGCCAGCACCACGGGTTATCGGGGCAATCAGCCCCAGCATTTT. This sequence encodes CASTTGYRGNQPQHF.